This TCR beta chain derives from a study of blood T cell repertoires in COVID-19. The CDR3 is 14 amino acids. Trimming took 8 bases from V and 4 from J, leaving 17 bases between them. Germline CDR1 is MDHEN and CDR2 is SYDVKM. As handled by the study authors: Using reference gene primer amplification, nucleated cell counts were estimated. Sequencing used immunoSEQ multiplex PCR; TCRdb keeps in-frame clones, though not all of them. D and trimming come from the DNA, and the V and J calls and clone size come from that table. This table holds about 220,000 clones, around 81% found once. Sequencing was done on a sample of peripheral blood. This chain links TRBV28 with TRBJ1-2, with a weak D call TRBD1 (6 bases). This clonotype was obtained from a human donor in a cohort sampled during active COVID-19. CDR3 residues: CASSAGAIFYGYTF. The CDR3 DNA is TGTGCCAGCTCGGCAGGGGCCATTTTCTATGGCTACACCTTC.